This entry features one T cell receptor beta chain sequence. Its cognate antigen has yet to be identified. Base-call qualities are not available, and no considerably larger clone is one nucleotide away. The library was prepared using 5' RACE. Sequencing relied on an Illumina HiSeq 2500. A second roughly 6 to 11 cycle PCR used a sample-barcoded 5' primer and a J-beta primer mix. Each TCR beta cDNA molecule received a unique molecular identifier from a template-switch 5' adaptor carrying 12 random nucleotides. Each sample yielded at least 2.5 million CDR3-containing paired-end reads. The Mint cDNA synthesis kit, primed by a TRBC-specific oligonucleotide, was used to synthesize first-strand cDNA from all RNA. Following uracil-DNA glycosylase treatment, a first 18-cycle PCR with universal primers M1SS and BC2_uni_R was performed on all cDNA. Regarding the original processing steps: Each sample was normalized by randomly selecting 1 million high-quality reads, each carrying a distinct molecular identifier. Reads with shared molecular identifiers were discarded instead of being binned into consensus sequences. MiTCR, run with a Q25 quality threshold and the strictest error-elimination algorithm, handled CDR3 identification, clonotype clustering and error correction. A nonparametric unseen species model with Euler transformation was used to estimate lower-bound total TCR beta diversity. TCRdb itself trimmed the public reads at Q25 with fastp, ran MiXCR and retained productive beta chains. Every entry covers one CDR3 protein and lists the most common genes and DNA from its rows. The V and J calls, along with clone size, are taken from TCRdb and not from the paper's own processing. This sample gives around 600,000 distinct CDR3 sequences in total; 40% to 55% of them show up just once. Together, the top ten hold 20% to 25% of the sample.

The germline V gene specifies SGHRS as CDR1 and YFSETQ as CDR2. V is trimmed back by 4 bases and J by 11 bases, and the junction contains 14 bases that no gene match accounts for. The CDR3 sequence holds 14 residues, the cysteine and phenylalanine included. The entry retains the CDR3 DNA only, 42 bases that are in frame from base 1. This sample is drawn from a study of blood T cells in healthy people across ages (dated by TCRdb to the mid-2010s). About the investigation overall: In model experiments, roughly one uniquely barcoded TCR beta cDNA molecule per two T cells was captured by template switching. Age-related changes in TCR beta repertoire diversity were measured in the study by deep sequencing normalized with unique cDNA molecular identifiers. The donors were split into four age groups: young (average about 16 years), middle-aged (about 40), aged (about 62) and long-lived (roughly 86). To avoid experimental bias, donors of different ages were randomly spread across the sequencing lanes. Using the same blood draw, the study looked at two additional independent replicas of 1 million unique cDNA reads for two donors, one aged 18 to 30 and the other aged 80 or older. Study-wide conclusions, independent of this receptor: Observed TCR beta diversity per million T cells fell roughly linearly with age, and a significant reduction was already apparent by age about 36. Compared with the aged group, the long-lived group had more naive CD4+ T cells, fewer expanded clones and increased TCR diversity, a pattern suggesting age selection. Because the CMV infection status of the donors was unknown, age-related changes in expanded clonotypes may potentially have been confounded. Estimates of total diversity based on one million sequenced T cells were considered lower bounds and underestimates. Observed TCR beta diversity correlated strongly with the percentage of naive T cells measured by flow cytometry. Conclusive comparison of naive and antigen-experienced compartments was prevented by the profiling of bulk unsorted PBMCs.

The 40 or so donors, aged roughly 6 to 95 years, were systemically healthy Caucasian individuals from Russia. About 9.8 milliliters of peripheral blood were drawn from each donor into EDTA-treated Vacutainer tubes. Ficoll-Paque density-gradient centrifugation was used to isolate PBMCs, with at least 6.5 million per sample. Total RNA was extracted from PBMCs with Trizol reagent, with at least 5 micrograms obtained per sample. The percentages of naive CD45RAhigh/CD27high T cells were determined by flow cytometry on a PBMC aliquot from every donor. The source is an older man in good health. The specimen was blood. In this chain, TRBV5-1 is recombined with TRBJ2-5; 7 bases in the middle match TRBD1. The DNA reads TGCGCCAGCAGCGCCGGACAGGAGGTTCACCAGCAGTACTTC. Its translation is CASSAGQEVHQQYF.